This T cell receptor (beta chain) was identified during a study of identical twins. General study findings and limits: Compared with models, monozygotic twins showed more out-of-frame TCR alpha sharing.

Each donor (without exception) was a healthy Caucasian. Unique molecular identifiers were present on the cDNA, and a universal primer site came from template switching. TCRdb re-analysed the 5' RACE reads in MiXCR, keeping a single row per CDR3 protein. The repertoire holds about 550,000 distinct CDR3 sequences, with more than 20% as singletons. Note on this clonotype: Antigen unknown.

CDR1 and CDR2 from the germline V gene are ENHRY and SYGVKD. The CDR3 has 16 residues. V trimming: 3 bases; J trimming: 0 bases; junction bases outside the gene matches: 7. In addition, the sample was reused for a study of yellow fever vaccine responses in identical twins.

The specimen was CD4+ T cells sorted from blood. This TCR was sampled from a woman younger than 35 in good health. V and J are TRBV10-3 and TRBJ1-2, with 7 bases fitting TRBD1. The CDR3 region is CAISEQQGGTNYGYTF. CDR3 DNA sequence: TGTGCCATCAGTGAACAGCAGGGGGGAACTAACTATGGCTACACCTTC.